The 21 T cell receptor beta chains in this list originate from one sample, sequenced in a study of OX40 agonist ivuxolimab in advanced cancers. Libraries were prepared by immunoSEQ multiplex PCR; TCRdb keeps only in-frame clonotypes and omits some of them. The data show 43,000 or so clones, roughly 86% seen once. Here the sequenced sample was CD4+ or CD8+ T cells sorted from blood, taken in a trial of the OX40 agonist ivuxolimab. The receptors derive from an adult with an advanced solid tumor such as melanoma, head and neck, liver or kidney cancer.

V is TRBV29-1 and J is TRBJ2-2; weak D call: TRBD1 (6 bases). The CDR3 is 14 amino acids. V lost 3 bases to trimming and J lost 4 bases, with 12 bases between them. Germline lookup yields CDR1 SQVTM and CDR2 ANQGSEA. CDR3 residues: CSVEGQGFTGELFF. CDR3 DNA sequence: TGCAGCGTTGAGGGGCAGGGGTTCACCGGGGAGCTGTTTTTT.

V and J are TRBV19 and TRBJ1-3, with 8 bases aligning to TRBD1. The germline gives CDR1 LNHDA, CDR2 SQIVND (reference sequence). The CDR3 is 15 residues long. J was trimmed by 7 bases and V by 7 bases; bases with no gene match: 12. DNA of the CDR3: TGTGCCAGTAAGTGGCAGGGGGCCAGCCGGAACACCATATATTTT. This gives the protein CASKWQGASRNTIYF.

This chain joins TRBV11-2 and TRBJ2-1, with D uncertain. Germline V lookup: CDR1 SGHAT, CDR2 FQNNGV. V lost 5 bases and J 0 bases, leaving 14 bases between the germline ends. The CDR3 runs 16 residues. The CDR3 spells CASSPLHLSSYNEQFF. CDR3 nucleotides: TGTGCCAGCAGCCCACTCCATCTTAGCTCCTACAATGAGCAGTTCTTC. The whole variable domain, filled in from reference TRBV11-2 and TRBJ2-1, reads EAGVAQSPRYKIIEKRQSVAFWCNPISGHATLYWYQQILGQGPKLLIQFQNNGVVDDSQLPKDRFSAERLKGVDSTLKIQPAKLEDSAVYLCASSPLHLSSYNEQFFGPGTRLTVL.

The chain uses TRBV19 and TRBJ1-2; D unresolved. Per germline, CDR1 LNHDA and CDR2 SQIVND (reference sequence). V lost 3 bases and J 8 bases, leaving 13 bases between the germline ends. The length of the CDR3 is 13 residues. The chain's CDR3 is CASSIHHESGYTF. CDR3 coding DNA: TGTGCCAGTAGTATTCACCACGAGTCGGGCTACACCTTC.

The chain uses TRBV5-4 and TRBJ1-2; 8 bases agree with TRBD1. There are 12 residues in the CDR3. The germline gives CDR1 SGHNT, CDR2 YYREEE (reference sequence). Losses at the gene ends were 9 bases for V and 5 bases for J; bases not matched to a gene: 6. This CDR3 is CAIEDRGYGYTF. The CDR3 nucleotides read TGTGCCATTGAAGACAGGGGTTATGGCTACACCTTC.

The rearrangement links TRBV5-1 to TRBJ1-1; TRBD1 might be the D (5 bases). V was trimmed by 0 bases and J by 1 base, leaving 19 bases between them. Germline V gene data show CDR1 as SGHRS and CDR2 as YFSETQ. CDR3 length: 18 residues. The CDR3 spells CASSLGGPRRTRNTEAFF. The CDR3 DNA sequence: TGCGCCAGCAGCTTGGGGGGACCCCGCAGGACACGGAACACTGAAGCTTTCTTT.

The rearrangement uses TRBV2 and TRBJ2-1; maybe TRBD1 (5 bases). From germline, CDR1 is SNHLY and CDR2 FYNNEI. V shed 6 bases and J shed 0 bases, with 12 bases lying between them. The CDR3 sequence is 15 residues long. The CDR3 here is CASSPQGNSYNEQFF. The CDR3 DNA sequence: TGTGCCAGCAGCCCGCAGGGTAACTCCTACAATGAGCAGTTCTTC.

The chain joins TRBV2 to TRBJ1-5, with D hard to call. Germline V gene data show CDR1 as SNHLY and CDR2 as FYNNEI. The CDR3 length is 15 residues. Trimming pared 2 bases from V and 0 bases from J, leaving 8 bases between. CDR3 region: CASSERPFSNQPQHF. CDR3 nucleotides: TGTGCCAGCAGTGAAAGACCCTTTAGCAATCAGCCCCAGCATTTT.

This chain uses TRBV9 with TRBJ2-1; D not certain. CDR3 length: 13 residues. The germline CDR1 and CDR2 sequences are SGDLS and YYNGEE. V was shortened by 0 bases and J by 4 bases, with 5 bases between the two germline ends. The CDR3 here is CASSVDAYNEQFF. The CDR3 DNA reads TGTGCCAGCAGCGTAGATGCTTACAATGAGCAGTTCTTC. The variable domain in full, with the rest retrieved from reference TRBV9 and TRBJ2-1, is DSGVTQTPKHLITATGQRVTLRCSPRSGDLSVYWYQQSLDQGLQFLIQYYNGEERAKGNILERFSAQQFPDLHSELNLSSLELGDSALYFCASSVDAYNEQFFGPGTRLTVL.

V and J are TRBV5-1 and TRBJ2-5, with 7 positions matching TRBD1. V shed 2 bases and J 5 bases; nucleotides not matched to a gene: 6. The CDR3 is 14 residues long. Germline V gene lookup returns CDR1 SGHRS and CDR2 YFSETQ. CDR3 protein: CASSFSGGRETQYF. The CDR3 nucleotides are TGCGCCAGCAGCTTTTCAGGGGGACGGGAGACCCAGTACTTC.

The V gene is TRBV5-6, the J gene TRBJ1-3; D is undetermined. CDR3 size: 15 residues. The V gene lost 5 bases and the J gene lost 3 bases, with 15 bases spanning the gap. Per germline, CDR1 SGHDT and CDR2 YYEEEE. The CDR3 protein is CASRHQAQLGNTIYF. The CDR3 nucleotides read TGTGCCAGCAGACACCAGGCACAACTTGGAAACACCATATATTTT.

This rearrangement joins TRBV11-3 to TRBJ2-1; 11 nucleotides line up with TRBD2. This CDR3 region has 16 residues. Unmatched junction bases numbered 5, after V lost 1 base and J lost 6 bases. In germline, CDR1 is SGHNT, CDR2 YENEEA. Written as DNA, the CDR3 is TGTGCCAGCAGCTTAGGGGCTAGCGGGGGGACCAATGAGCAGTTCTTC. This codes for CASSLGASGGTNEQFF.

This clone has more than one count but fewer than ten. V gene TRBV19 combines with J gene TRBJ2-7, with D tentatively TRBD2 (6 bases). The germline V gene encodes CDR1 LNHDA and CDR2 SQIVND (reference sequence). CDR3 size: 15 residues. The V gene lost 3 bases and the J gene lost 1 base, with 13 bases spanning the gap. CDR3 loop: CASSILQGGSYEQYF. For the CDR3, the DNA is TGTGCCAGTAGTATTCTGCAGGGAGGATCCTACGAGCAGTACTTC.

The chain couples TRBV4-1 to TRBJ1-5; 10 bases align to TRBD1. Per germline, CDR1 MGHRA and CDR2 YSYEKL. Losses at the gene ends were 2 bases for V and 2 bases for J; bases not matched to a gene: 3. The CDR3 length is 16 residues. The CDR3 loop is CASSQTGTGGNQPQHF. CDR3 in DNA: TGCGCCAGCAGCCAAACGGGGACAGGGGGCAATCAGCCCCAGCATTTT.

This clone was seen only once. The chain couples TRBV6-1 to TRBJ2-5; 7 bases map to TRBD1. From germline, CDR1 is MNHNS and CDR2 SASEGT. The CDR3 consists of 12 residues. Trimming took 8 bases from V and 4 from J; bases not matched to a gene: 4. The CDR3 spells CASRQGRETQYF. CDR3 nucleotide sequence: TGTGCCAGCCGACAGGGAAGAGAGACCCAGTACTTC.

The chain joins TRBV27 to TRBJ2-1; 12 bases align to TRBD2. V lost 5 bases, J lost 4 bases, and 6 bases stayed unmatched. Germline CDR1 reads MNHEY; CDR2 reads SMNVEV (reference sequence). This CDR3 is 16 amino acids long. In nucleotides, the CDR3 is TGTGCCAGCAGTACACTAGCGGGAGGAAGGTACAATGAGCAGTTCTTC. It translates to CASSTLAGGRYNEQFF.

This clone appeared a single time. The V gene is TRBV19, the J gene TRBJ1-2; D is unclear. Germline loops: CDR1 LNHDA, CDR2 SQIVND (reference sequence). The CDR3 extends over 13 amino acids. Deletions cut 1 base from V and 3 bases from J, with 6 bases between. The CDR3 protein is CASSIATDYGYTF. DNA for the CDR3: TGTGCCAGTAGTATAGCAACAGACTATGGCTACACCTTC.

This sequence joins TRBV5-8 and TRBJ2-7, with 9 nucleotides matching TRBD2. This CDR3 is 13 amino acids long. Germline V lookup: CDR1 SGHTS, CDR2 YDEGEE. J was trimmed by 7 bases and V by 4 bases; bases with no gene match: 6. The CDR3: CASSGTSRGEQYF. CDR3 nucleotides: TGTGCCAGCAGCGGGACTAGCCGGGGGGAGCAGTACTTC.

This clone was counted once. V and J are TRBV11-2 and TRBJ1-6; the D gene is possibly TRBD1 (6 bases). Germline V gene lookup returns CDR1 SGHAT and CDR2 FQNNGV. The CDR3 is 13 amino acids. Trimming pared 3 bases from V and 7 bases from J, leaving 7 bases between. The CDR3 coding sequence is TGTGCCAGCAGCTTCGGGGGCAATTCACCCCTCCACTTT. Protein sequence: CASSFGGNSPLHF. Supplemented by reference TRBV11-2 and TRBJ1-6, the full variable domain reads EAGVAQSPRYKIIEKRQSVAFWCNPISGHATLYWYQQILGQGPKLLIQFQNNGVVDDSQLPKDRFSAERLKGVDSTLKIQPAKLEDSAVYLCASSFGGNSPLHFGNGTRLTVT.

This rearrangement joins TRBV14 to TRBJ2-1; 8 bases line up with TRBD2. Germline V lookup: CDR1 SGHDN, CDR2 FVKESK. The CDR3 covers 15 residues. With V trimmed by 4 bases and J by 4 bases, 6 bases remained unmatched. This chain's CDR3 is CASSLRTSSYNEQFF. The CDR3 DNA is TGTGCCAGCAGCCTTCGGACTAGCAGTTACAATGAGCAGTTCTTC.

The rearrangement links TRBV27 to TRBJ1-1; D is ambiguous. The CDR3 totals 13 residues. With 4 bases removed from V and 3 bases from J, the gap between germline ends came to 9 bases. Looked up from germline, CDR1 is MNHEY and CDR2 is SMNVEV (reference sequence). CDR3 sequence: CASSSRAYTEAFF. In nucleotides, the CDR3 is TGTGCCAGCAGTTCACGGGCCTACACTGAAGCTTTCTTT.